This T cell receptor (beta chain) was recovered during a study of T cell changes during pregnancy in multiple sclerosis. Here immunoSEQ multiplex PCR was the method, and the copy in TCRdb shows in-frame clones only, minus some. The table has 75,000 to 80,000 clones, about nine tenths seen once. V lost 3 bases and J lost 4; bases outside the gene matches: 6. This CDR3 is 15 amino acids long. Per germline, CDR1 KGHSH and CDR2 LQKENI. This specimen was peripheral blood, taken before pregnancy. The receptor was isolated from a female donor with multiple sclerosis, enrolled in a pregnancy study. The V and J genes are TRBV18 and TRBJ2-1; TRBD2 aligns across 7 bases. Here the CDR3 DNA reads TGTGCCAGCTCACCCCCGACTAGCTCTTACAATGAGCAGTTCTTC. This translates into CASSPPTSSYNEQFF. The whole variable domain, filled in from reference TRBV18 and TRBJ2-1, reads NAGVMQNPRHLVRRRGQEARLRCSPMKGHSHVYWYRQLPEEGLKFMVYLQKENIIDESGMPKERFSAEFPKEGPSILRIQQVVRGDSAAYFCASSPPTSSYNEQFFGPGTRLTVL.